Listed below are T cell receptor beta chains from one sample, sequenced in a study of blood T cell repertoires in COVID-19. Some clones are missing from TCRdb's copy, which holds only in-frame ones; the method was immunoSEQ multiplex PCR. Of 70,000 to 95,000 clones listed, 80% to 90% are singletons. The sequenced sample was peripheral blood. These receptors were taken from a woman of 80 years or more with active COVID-19. The CDR3 runs from the conserved cysteine through the conserved F or W. Each record gives: V gene, clone size, J gene, D gene, CDR3 DNA, CDR3 protein. A D gene is named only where the DNA matches it firmly. Size is omitted from some rows. Given values are once, few, many or a class for expanded clones.

V gene: TRBV11-1
clone size: -
J gene: TRBJ2-1
D gene: TRBD1
CDR3 DNA: TGTGCCAGCAGCCAGGGGGTCCCCCCCCGCTACAATGAGCAGTTCTTC
CDR3 protein: CASSQGVPPRYNEQFF

V gene: TRBV7-2
clone size: -
J gene: TRBJ2-7
D gene: -
CDR3 DNA: TGTGCCAGTCGAGGTAGCGGCGAGCAGTACTTC
CDR3 protein: CASRGSGEQYF

V gene: TRBV27
clone size: -
J gene: TRBJ2-1
D gene: TRBD2
CDR3 DNA: TGTGCCAGCAGTTTATCTTCTAGCGGGAGTGAGCAGTTCTTC
CDR3 protein: CASSLSSSGSEQFF

V gene: TRBV25-1
clone size: few
J gene: TRBJ2-3
D gene: TRBD2
CDR3 DNA: TGTGCCAGCAGTGAATTAGAGAGCGGGAGTGAAACAGATACGCAGTATTTT
CDR3 protein: CASSELESGSETDTQYF

V gene: TRBV7-3
clone size: -
J gene: TRBJ2-7
D gene: -
CDR3 DNA: TGTGCCAGCAGCTTATACGGGAATGGTCTCGAGCAGTACTTC
CDR3 protein: CASSLYGNGLEQYF

V gene: TRBV19
clone size: -
J gene: TRBJ1-2
D gene: -
CDR3 DNA: TGTGCCAGTAGTATTGTCGGAGGGAGGGAAAATGGCTACACCTTC
CDR3 protein: CASSIVGGRENGYTF

V gene: TRBV29-1
clone size: -
J gene: TRBJ2-7
D gene: -
CDR3 DNA: TGCAGCGTTGCGGACAACAACGCCTACGAGCAGTACTTC
CDR3 protein: CSVADNNAYEQYF

V gene: TRBV21-1
clone size: -
J gene: TRBJ2-7
D gene: -
CDR3 DNA: TGTGCCAGCAGCTTCCCGTCGGACAGGGGATCCTACGAGCAGTACTTC
CDR3 protein: CASSFPSDRGSYEQYF

V gene: TRBV27
clone size: -
J gene: TRBJ2-4
D gene: TRBD2
CDR3 DNA: TGTGCCAGTCACCCAGCGGGAAGCCTAGCCAAAAACATTCAGTACTTC
CDR3 protein: CASHPAGSLAKNIQYF

V gene: TRBV2
clone size: -
J gene: TRBJ2-1
D gene: TRBD2
CDR3 DNA: TGTGCCAGCAGTCCTAGCGGGAGAGGGTCCTACAATGAGCAGTTCTTC
CDR3 protein: CASSPSGRGSYNEQFF

V gene: TRBV7-2
clone size: once
J gene: TRBJ2-2
D gene: -
CDR3 DNA: TGTGCCAGCAGGGGAACAGGGAAGGCCGGGGAGCTGTTTTTT
CDR3 protein: CASRGTGKAGELFF